This T cell receptor (beta chain) came from a study of neurological immune-mediated disorders. Study-wide results and caveats: There were no CDR3 amino acid sequences shared by expanded clones across subjects, a result suggesting private repertoires in all groups.

This CDR3 has 14 amino acids. V was cut by 0 bases and J by 4 bases, with 10 bases left in between. Germline CDR1 and CDR2: LGHNA and YNFKEQ. This clonotype is medium-sized (0.01 to 0.1%) by share. The target antigen is unknown. Documented time point: longitudinal time-point 1 (baseline). With 10-nucleotide random UMIs included, cDNA was synthesized by 5'RACE. MiXCR, run by TCRdb on the 5' RACE reads, gives a single entry per CDR3 protein. The data hold 67,000 or so distinct CDR3 sequences, with about an eighth observed a single time. This receptor was obtained from a female donor with HTLV-1-associated myelopathy (HAM/TSP). The chain links TRBV4-2 to TRBJ2-7; D unresolved. Material for sequencing was PBMCs. The CDR3 bases are TGTGCCAGCAGCCAAGATGAGAAGGGTTACGAGCAGTACTTC. This encodes CASSQDEKGYEQYF.